The present T cell receptor beta chain was sequenced within a study of beta chain features in type 1 diabetes. Study observations and caveats: Whether HLA type affects TCRB rearrangement stayed undetermined in the present work.

V was shortened by 3 bases and J by 3 bases, with 11 bases between the two germline ends. Germline V lookup: CDR1 MNHNS, CDR2 SASEGT. The length of the CDR3 is 14 residues. This clone turned up a few times. No antigen is known for it. TCRB transcripts that were expressed got sequenced, as all of the isolated RNA had been reverse transcribed. Generated by immunoSEQ multiplex PCR, the TCRdb table keeps only in-frame clones and is missing some. In the table there are around 160,000 clones, under 60% of which are singletons. The genes are TRBV6-1 and TRBJ1-1; no clear D gene. The sequence was collected from a young man in good health. Material: Tregs from blood. The CDR3 sequence: CASSDVGGYTEAFF. The CDR3 DNA follows: TGTGCCAGCAGTGATGTAGGAGGGTACACTGAAGCTTTCTTT.